Shown below are 9 T cell receptor beta chains from a single sample sequenced in a study of blood T cell repertoires in COVID-19. The method was immunoSEQ multiplex PCR; TCRdb's version includes in-frame clones alone and lacks a portion of them. The sample lists roughly 320,000 clones; approximately 85% were seen once. Input material: peripheral blood. These TCRs come from a human donor in a cohort sampled during active COVID-19.

V usage is TRBV19 and J usage is TRBJ1-2; 9 bases line up with TRBD1. Germline trimming cut 5 bases from V and 0 bases from J; bases unmatched to any gene: 7. From germline, CDR1 is LNHDA and CDR2 SQIVND (reference sequence). CDR3 length equals 16 residues. The CDR3 DNA sequence: TGTGCCAGTAGTGTCGAACGGACAGGGGCTAACTATGGCTACACCTTC. The encoded protein is CASSVERTGANYGYTF. Combining the CDR3 with reference TRBV19 and TRBJ1-2 gives the whole variable domain DGGITQSPKYLFRKEGQNVTLSCEQNLNHDAMYWYRQDPGQGLRLIYYSQIVNDFQKGDIAEGYSVSREKKESFPLTVTSAQKNPTAFYLCASSVERTGANYGYTFGSGTRLTVV.

The chain is built from TRBV5-4 and TRBJ2-7; 9 bases line up with TRBD1. V was clipped by 4 bases and J by 5 bases; unmatched bases: 7. Germline loops: CDR1 SGHNT, CDR2 YYREEE (reference sequence). This CDR3 spans 14 amino acids. The CDR3 loop reads CASSPSRDRDEQYF. The CDR3 DNA sequence: TGTGCCAGCAGCCCGTCCCGGGACAGGGACGAGCAGTACTTC.

The rearrangement uses TRBV7-3 and TRBJ2-7; perhaps TRBD2 as D (6 bases). This CDR3 comprises 14 residues. CDR1 and CDR2 from the germline V gene are SGHTA and FQGTGA. V lost 1 base to trimming and J lost 1 base, with 8 bases between them. The CDR3 DNA reads as TGTGCCAGCAGCTTAAGCGGGAAATCCTACGAGCAGTACTTC. Protein: CASSLSGKSYEQYF.

This clone is a singleton in its sample. V gene TRBV18 combines with J gene TRBJ2-1; 12 bases match TRBD2. CDR3 length: 14 residues. In germline, CDR1 is KGHSH, CDR2 LQKENI. With 8 bases clipped from V and 9 bases from J, the junction kept 8 bases outside the gene matches. CDR3 sequence (DNA): TGTGCCAGCGCTAGCGGGGGGGACGATATTGAGCAGTTCTTC. Protein product: CASASGGDDIEQFF.

V usage is TRBV4-1 and J usage is TRBJ1-6; possible D gene TRBD1, 5 bases. Deletions cut 1 base from V and 8 bases from J, with 6 bases between. Germline loops: CDR1 MGHRA, CDR2 YSYEKL. CDR3 length: 13 amino acids. CDR3 nucleotides: TGCGCCAGCAGCCAAGGGGGGGATTCACCCCTCCACTTT. Encoded protein: CASSQGGDSPLHF.

This clone was counted a single time. The chain combines TRBV5-1 with TRBJ2-1, with D hard to call. The germline V gene has CDR1 SGHRS and CDR2 YFSETQ. Trimming took off 3 bases at V and 3 bases at J, with 25 bases between the two ends. CDR3 length: 19 residues. The CDR3 coding sequence is TGCGCCAGCAGCTCCTTTCTTAACCGAGCGAATCTCCACTACAATGAGCAGTTCTTC. Amino acid sequence: CASSSFLNRANLHYNEQFF.

The chain employs TRBV7-9 and TRBJ2-7; D possibly corresponds to TRBD1 (5 bases). With 3 bases removed from V and 7 bases from J, the gap between germline ends came to 16 bases. Germline CDR1 reads SEHNR; CDR2 reads FQNEAQ (reference sequence). The CDR3 consists of 14 residues. CDR3 DNA: TGTGCCAGCAGCTTTTCCGGGCCCCAGGGAGAGCAGTACTTC. This encodes CASSFSGPQGEQYF.

This clone was seen more than once but under ten times. The rearrangement joins TRBV25-1 to TRBJ1-4; perhaps TRBD1 as D (5 bases). The V gene's germline CDR1 is MGHDK and CDR2 SYGVNS. The CDR3 has 14 residues. Trimming stripped 5 bases from V and 6 bases from J, with 13 bases between. CDR3 in DNA: TGTGCCAGCAGTCCAAGAGACAGAGATGAAAAACTGTTTTTT. It yields the protein CASSPRDRDEKLFF.

V is TRBV6-5 and J is TRBJ1-2; 8 bases match TRBD1. V lost 4 bases, J lost 4 bases, and 2 bases stayed unmatched. The CDR3 consists of 13 residues. Germline V gene lookup returns CDR1 MNHEY and CDR2 SVGAGI. In DNA form, the CDR3 reads TGTGCCAGCAGTTTTACAGGGGGCTATGGCTACACCTTC. Translation: CASSFTGGYGYTF.